This T cell receptor beta chain was recovered during a study of monozygotic twins with inflammatory bowel disease. UMIs bearing a 6-nucleotide sample barcode were added through template switching. Using the 5' RACE reads, TCRdb records one entry per CDR3 protein without DNA. In all, the sample yields about 450,000 distinct CDR3 sequences. Per the germline V gene, CDR1 is LGHDT and CDR2 is YNNKEL (reference sequence). The CDR3 length is 15 residues. The sequencing input was blood. The TCR was taken from a human donor with ulcerative colitis or Crohn's disease, or a healthy co-twin of an affected twin (not recorded which). The V gene is TRBV3-1, the J gene TRBJ1-3. Here the CDR3 reads CASSLGRTSGNTIYF.